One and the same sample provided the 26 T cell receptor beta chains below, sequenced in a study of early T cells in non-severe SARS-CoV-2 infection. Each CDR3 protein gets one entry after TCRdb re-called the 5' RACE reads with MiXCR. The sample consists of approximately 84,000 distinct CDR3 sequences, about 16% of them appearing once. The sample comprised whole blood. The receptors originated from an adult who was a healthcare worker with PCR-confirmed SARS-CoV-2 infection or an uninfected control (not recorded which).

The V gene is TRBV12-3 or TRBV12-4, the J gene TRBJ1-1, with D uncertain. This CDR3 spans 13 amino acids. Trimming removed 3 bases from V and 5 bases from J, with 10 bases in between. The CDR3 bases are TGTGCCAGCAGTTTTGGGGTGCGGACTGAAGCTTTCTTT. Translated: CASSFGVRTEAFF.

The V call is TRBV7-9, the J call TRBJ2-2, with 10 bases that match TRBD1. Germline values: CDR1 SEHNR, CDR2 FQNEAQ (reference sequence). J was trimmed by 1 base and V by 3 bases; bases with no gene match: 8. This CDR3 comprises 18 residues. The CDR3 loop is CASSFPGQGSQNTGELFF. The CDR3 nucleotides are TGTGCCAGCAGCTTTCCGGGACAGGGGTCCCAGAACACCGGGGAGCTGTTTTTT.

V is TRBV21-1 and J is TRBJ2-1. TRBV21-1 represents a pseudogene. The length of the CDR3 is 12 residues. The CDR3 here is CASLLSYNEQFF. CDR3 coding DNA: TGTGCCAGCCTCCTTTCCTACAATGAGCAGTTCTTC.

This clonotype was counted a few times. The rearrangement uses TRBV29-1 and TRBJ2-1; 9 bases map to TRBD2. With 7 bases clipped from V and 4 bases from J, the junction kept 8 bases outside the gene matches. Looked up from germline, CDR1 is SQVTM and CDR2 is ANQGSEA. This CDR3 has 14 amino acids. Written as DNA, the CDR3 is TGCAGCGAATACCTAGCGGGAAGGTACAATGAGCAGTTCTTC. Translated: CSEYLAGRYNEQFF.

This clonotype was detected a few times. CDR3 coding DNA: TGTGCCAGCAGCTTGGCAGGCAGATACACAGATACGCAGTATTTT. Protein product: CASSLAGRYTDTQYF. This chain connects TRBV11-2 to TRBJ2-3; D is unresolved. Germline V gene sequence: CDR1 SGHAT, CDR2 FQNNGV. V lost 3 bases to trimming and J lost 2 bases, with 12 bases between them. CDR3 length equals 15 residues.

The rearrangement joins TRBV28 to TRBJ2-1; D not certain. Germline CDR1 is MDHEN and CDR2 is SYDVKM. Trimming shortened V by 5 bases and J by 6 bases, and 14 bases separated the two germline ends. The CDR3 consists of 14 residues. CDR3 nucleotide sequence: TGTGCCAGCAGTCCCCACCGGGTCCCCAATGAGCAGTTCTTC. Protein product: CASSPHRVPNEQFF. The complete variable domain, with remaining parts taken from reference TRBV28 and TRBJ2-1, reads DVKVTQSSRYLVKRTGEKVFLECVQDMDHENMFWYRQDPGLGLRLIYFSYDVKMKEKGDIPEGYSVSREKKERFSLILESASTNQTSMYLCASSPHRVPNEQFFGPGTRLTVL.

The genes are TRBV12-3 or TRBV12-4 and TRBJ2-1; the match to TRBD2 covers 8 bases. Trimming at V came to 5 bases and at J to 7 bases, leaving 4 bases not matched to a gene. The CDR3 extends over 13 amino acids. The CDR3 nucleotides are TGTGCCAGCAGTCCCTCTAGCGGGAATGAGCAGTTCTTC. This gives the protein CASSPSSGNEQFF.

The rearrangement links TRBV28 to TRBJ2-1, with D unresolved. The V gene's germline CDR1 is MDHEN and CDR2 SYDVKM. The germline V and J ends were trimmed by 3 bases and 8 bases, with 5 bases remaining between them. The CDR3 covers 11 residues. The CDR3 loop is CASSFYHEQFF. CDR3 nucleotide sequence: TGTGCCAGCAGTTTTTATCATGAGCAGTTCTTC.

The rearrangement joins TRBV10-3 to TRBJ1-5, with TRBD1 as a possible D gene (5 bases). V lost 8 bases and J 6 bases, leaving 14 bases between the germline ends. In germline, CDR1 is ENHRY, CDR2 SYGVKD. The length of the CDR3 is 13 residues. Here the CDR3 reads CAIAAGLGQPQHF. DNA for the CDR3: TGTGCCATCGCGGCAGGGTTGGGTCAGCCCCAGCATTTT.

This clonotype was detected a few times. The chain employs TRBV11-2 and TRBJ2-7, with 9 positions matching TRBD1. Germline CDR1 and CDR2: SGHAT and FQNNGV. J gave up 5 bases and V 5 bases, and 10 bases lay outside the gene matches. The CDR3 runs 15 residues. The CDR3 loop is CASSPTGTGFNEQYF. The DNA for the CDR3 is TGTGCCAGCAGCCCTACCGGGACAGGGTTTAACGAGCAGTACTTC.

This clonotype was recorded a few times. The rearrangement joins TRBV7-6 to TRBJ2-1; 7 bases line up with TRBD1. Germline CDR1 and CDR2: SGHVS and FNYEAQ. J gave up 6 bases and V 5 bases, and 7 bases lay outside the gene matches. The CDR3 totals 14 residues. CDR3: CASSITGTANEQFF. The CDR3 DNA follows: TGTGCCAGCAGCATCACCGGGACAGCCAATGAGCAGTTCTTC.

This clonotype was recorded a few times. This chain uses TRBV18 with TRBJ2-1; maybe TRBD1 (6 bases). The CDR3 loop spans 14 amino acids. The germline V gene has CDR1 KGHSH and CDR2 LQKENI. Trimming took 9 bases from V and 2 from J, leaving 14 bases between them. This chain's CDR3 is CASSTGSAYNEQFF. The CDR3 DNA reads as TGTGCCAGTTCTACAGGGAGCGCCTACAATGAGCAGTTCTTC. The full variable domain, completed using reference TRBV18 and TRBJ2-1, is NAGVMQNPRHLVRRRGQEARLRCSPMKGHSHVYWYRQLPEEGLKFMVYLQKENIIDESGMPKERFSAEFPKEGPSILRIQQVVRGDSAAYFCASSTGSAYNEQFFGPGTRLTVL.

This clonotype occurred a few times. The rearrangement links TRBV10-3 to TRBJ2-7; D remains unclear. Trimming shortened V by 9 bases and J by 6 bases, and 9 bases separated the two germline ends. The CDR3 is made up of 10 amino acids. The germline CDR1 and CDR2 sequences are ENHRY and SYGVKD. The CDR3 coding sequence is TGTGCCATGGAGCCTTCCGAGCAGTACTTC. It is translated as CAMEPSEQYF.

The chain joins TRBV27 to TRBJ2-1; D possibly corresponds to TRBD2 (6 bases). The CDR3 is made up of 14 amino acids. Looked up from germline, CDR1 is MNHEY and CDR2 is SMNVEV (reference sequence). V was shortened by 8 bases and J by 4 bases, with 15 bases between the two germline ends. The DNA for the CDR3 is TGTGCCAGCGGGAGGCCCACAGCTTACAATGAGCAGTTCTTC. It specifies CASGRPTAYNEQFF.

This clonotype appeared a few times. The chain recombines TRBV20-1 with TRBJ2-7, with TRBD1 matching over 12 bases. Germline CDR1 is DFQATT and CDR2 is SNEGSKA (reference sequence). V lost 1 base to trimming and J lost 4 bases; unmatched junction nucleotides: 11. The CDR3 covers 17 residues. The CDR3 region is CSARGLPGQGAPYEQYF. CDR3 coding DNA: TGCAGTGCTAGAGGCCTACCGGGACAGGGGGCCCCTTACGAGCAGTACTTC.

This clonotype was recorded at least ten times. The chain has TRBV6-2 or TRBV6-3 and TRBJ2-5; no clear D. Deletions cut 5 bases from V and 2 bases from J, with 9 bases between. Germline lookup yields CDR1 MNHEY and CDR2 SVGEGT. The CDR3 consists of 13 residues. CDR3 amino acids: CASSRTAQETQYF. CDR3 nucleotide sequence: TGTGCCAGCAGTCGGACGGCACAAGAGACCCAGTACTTC.

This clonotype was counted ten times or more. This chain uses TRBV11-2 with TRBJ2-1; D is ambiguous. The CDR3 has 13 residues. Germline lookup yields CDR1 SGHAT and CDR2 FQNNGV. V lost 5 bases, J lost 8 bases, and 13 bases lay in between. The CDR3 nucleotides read TGTGCCAGCAGCCCGTCGAAAACTTATGAGCAGTTCTTC. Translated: CASSPSKTYEQFF.

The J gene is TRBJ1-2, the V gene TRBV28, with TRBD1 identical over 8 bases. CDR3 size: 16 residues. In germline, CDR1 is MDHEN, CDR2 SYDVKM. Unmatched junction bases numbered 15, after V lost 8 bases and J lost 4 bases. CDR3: CASGLEGQGKFYGYTF. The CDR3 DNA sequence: TGTGCCAGCGGGTTGGAAGGACAGGGAAAATTCTATGGCTACACCTTC.

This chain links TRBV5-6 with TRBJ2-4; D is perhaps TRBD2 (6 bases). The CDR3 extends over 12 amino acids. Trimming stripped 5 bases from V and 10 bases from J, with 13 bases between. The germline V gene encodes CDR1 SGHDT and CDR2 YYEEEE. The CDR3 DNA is TGTGCCAGCAGGAGCGGAGGAGGGATTCAGTACTTC. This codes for CASRSGGGIQYF.

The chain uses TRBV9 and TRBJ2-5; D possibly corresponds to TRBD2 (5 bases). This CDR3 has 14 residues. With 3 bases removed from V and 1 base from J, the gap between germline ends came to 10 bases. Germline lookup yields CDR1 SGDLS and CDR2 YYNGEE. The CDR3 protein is CASSAHSGQETQYF. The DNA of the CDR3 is TGTGCCAGCAGCGCCCACAGCGGCCAAGAGACCCAGTACTTC.

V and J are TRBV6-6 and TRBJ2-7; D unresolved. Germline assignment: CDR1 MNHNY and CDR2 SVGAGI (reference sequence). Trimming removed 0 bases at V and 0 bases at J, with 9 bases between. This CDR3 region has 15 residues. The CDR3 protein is CASSYSMAGSYEQYF. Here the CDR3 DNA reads TGTGCCAGCAGTTACTCGATGGCCGGCTCCTACGAGCAGTACTTC.

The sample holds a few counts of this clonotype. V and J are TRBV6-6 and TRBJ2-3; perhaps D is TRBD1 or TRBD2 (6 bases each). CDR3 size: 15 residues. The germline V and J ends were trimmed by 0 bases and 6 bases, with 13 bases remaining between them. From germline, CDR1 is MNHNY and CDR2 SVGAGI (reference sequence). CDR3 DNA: TGTGCCAGCAGTTACTCGAGGGGGAGCGGGGATACGCAGTATTTT. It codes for CASSYSRGSGDTQYF.

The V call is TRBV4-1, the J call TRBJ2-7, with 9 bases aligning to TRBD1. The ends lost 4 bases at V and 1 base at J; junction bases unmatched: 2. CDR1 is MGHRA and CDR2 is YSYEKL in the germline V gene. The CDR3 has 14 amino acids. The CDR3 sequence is CASSRGTGSYEQYF. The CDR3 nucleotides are TGCGCCAGCAGCCGCGGGACAGGGTCCTACGAGCAGTACTTC.

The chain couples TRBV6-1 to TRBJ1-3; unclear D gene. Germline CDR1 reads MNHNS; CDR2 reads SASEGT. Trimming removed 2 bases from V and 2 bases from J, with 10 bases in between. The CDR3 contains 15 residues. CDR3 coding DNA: TGTGCCAGCAGTGAACAGAGGTCTGCTGGAAACACCATATATTTT. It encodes CASSEQRSAGNTIYF.

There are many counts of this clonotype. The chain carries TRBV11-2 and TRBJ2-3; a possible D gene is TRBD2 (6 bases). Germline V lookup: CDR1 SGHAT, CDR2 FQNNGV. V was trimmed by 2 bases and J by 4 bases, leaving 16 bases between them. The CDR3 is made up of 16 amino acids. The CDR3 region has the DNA TGTGCCAGCAGCTTAAGAAGAGGCAGGGAGGCAGATACGCAGTATTTT. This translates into CASSLRRGREADTQYF.

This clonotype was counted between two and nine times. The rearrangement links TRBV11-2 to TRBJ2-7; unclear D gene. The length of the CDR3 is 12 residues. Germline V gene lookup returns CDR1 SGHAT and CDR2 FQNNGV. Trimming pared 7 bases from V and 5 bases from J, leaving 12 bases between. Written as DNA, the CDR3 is TGTGCCAGCACCTTGGACGGACACGAGCAGTACTTC. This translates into CASTLDGHEQYF. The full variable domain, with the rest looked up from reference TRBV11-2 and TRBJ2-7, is EAGVAQSPRYKIIEKRQSVAFWCNPISGHATLYWYQQILGQGPKLLIQFQNNGVVDDSQLPKDRFSAERLKGVDSTLKIQPAKLEDSAVYLCASTLDGHEQYFGPGTRLTVT.